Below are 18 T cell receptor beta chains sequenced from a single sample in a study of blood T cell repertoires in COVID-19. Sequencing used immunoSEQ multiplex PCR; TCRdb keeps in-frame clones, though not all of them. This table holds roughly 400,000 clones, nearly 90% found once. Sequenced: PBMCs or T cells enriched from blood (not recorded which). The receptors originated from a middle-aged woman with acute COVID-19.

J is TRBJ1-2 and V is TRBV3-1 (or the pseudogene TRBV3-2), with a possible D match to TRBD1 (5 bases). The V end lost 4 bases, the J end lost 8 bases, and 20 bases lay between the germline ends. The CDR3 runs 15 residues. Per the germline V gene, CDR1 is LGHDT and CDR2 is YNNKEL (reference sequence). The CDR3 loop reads CASSPRGGLVGGYTF. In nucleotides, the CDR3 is TGTGCCAGCAGCCCCCGGGGGGGTTTGGTTGGGGGCTACACCTTC.

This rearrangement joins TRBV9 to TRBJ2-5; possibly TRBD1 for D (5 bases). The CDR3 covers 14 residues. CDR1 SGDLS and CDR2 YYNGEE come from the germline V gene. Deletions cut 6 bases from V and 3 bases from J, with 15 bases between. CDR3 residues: CASNRKGWEETQYF. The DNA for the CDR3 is TGTGCCAGCAACCGTAAGGGGTGGGAAGAGACCCAGTACTTC.

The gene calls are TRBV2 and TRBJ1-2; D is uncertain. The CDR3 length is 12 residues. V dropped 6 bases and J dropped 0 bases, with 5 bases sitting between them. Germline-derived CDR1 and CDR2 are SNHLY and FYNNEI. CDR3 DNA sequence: TGTGCCAGCAGCACAGCTAACTATGGCTACACCTTC. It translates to CASSTANYGYTF.

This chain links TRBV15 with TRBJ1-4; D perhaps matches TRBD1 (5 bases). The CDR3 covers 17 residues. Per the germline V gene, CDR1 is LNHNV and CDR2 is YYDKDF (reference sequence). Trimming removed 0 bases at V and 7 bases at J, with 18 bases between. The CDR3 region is CATSRDGGSGGGEKLFF. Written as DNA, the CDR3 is TGTGCCACCAGCAGAGATGGGGGGTCGGGAGGCGGTGAAAAACTGTTTTTT.

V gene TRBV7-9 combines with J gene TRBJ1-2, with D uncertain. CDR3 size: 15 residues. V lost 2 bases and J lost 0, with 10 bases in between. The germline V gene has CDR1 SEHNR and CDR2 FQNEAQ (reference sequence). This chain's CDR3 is CASSLTGNANYGYTF. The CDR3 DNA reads TGTGCCAGCAGCTTAACGGGGAACGCTAACTATGGCTACACCTTC.

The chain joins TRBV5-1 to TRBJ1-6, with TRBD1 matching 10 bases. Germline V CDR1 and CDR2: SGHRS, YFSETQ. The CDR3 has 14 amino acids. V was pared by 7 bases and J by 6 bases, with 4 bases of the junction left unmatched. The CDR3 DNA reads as TGCGCCAGCCGGGACAGGGGAACTAATTCACCCCTCCACTTT. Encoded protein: CASRDRGTNSPLHF. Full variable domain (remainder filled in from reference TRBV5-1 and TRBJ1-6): KAGVTQTPRYLIKTRGQQVTLSCSPISGHRSVSWYQQTPGQGLQFLFEYFSETQRNKGNFPGRFSGRQFSNSRSEMNVSTLELGDSALYLCASRDRGTNSPLHFGNGTRLTVT.

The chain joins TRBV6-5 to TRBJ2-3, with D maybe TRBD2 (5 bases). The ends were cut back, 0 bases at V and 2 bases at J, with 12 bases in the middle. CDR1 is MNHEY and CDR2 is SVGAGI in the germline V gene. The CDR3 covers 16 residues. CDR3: CASSYSDGLNTDTQYF. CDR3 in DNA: TGTGCCAGCAGTTACTCGGACGGACTCAACACAGATACGCAGTATTTT.

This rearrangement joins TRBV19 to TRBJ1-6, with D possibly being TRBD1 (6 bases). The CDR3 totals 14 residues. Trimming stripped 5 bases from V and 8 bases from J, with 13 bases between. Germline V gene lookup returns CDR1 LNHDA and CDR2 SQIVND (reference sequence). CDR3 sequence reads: CASSPRQVDSPLHF. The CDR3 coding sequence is TGTGCCAGTAGTCCACGACAGGTGGATTCACCCCTCCACTTT. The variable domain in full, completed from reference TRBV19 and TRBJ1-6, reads DGGITQSPKYLFRKEGQNVTLSCEQNLNHDAMYWYRQDPGQGLRLIYYSQIVNDFQKGDIAEGYSVSREKKESFPLTVTSAQKNPTAFYLCASSPRQVDSPLHFGNGTRLTVT.

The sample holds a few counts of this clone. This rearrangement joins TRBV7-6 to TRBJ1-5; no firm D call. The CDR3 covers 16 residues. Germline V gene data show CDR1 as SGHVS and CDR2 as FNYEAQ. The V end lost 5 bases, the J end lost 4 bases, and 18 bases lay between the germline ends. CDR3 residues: CASSPLPRAANQPQHF. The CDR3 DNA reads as TGTGCCAGCAGCCCCTTACCGCGGGCAGCAAATCAGCCCCAGCATTTT.

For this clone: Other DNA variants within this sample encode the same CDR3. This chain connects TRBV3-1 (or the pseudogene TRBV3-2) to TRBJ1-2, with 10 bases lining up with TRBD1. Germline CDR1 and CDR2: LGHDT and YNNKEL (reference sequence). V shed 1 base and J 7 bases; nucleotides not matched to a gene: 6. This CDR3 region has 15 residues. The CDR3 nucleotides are TGTGCCAGCAGCCAAGCTGGACAGGGGGTAGGTGGCTACACCTTC. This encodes CASSQAGQGVGGYTF.

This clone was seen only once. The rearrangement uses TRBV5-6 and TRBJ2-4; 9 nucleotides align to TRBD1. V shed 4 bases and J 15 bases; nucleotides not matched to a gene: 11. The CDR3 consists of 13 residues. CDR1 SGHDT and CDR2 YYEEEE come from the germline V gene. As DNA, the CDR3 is TGTGCCAGCAGCCCCGGGACAGGGTTTGATAGGTACTTC. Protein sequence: CASSPGTGFDRYF.

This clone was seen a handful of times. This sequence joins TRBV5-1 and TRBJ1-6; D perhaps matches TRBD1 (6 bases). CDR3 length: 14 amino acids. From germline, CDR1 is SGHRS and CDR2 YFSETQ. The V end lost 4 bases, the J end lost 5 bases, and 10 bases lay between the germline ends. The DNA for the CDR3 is TGCGCCAGCAGCGGGACAATCGATAATTCACCCCTCCACTTT. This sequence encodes CASSGTIDNSPLHF.

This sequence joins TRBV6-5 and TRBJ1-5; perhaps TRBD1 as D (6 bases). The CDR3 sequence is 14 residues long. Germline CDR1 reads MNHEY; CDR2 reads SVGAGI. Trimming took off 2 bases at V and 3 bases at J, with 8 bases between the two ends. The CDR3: CASSYGGYNQPQHF. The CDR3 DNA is TGTGCCAGCAGTTACGGGGGCTACAATCAGCCCCAGCATTTT.

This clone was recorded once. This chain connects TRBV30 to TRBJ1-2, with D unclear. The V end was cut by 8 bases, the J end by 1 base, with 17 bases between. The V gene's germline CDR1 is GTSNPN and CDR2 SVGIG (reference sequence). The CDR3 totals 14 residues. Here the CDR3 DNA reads TGTGCCCGAAGAGAGGCTCAAAATAACTATGGCTACACCTTC. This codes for CARREAQNNYGYTF.

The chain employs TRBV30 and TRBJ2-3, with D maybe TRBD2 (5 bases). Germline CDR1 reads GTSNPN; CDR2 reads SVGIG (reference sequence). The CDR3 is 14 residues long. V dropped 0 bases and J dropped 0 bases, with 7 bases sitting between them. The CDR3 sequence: CAWSVRTSTDTQYF. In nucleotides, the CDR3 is TGTGCCTGGAGTGTACGGACTAGCACAGATACGCAGTATTTT. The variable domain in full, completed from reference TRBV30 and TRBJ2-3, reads SQTIHQWPATLVQPVGSPLSLECTVEGTSNPNLYWYRQAAGRGLQLLFYSVGIGQISSEVPQNLSASRPQDRQFILSSKKLLLSDSGFYLCAWSVRTSTDTQYFGPGTRLTVL.

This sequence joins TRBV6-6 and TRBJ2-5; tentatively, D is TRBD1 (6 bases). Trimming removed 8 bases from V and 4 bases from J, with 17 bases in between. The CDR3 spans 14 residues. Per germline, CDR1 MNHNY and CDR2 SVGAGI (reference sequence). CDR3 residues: CASELRGSGETQYF. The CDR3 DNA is TGTGCCAGCGAACTAAGGGGGTCAGGAGAGACCCAGTACTTC.

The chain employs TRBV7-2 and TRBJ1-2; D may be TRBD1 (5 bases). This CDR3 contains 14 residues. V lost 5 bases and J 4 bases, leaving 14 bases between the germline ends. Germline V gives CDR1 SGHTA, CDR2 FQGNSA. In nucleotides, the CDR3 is TGTGCCAGCAGCCGGGGCGGGACTAGCTATGGCTACACCTTC. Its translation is CASSRGGTSYGYTF.

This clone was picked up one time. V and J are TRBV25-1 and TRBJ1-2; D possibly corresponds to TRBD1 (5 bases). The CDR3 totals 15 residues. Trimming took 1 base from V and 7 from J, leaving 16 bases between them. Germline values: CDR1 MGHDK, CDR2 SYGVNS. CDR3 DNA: TGTGCCAGCAGTGAATCGAGGCAGGGAAGGTTTGGCTACACCTTC. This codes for CASSESRQGRFGYTF.